These 10 T cell receptor beta chains were sequenced from one sample in a study of cytomegalovirus exposure and HLA in healthy donors. It was with 60 Vbeta and 13 Jbeta primers that the PCR ran. Using immunoSEQ multiplex PCR, the repertoire was profiled, and TCRdb retains in-frame clones only, with some absent. The data hold approximately 160,000 clones, with more than 65% observed a single time. Sequenced material: PBMCs. Every receptor here comes from a man aged 50-60 years in good health and CMV-seropositive.

There are a few counts of this clone. The gene calls are TRBV10-2 and TRBJ1-6; tentatively, D is TRBD1 (6 bases). The CDR3 contains 13 residues. Germline CDR1 WSHSY, CDR2 SAAADI. The V end lost 6 bases, the J end lost 8 bases, and 11 bases lay between the germline ends. CDR3 region: CASSRGRDSPLHF. The CDR3 DNA follows: TGCGCCAGCAGCAGGGGTCGAGATTCACCCCTCCACTTT.

V usage is TRBV14 and J usage is TRBJ1-1; 8 positions agree with TRBD1. Germline V gene sequence: CDR1 SGHDN, CDR2 FVKESK. With V trimmed by 1 base and J by 10 bases, 14 bases remained unmatched. The CDR3 has 16 amino acids. The CDR3 DNA sequence: TGTGCCAGCAGCCAAGGTGCGCCAGGGGGCGGCTGGGGAGCTTTCTTT. Its protein product is CASSQGAPGGGWGAFF. Variable domain in full (rest from reference TRBV14 and TRBJ1-1): EAGVTQFPSHSVIEKGQTVTLRCDPISGHDNLYWYRRVMGKEIKFLLHFVKESKQDESGMPNNRFLAERTGGTYSTLKVQPAELEDSGVYFCASSQGAPGGGWGAFFGQGTRLTVV.

The J gene is TRBJ1-1, the V gene TRBV18; D uncertain. Germline CDR1 and CDR2: KGHSH and LQKENI. The ends were cut back, 2 bases at V and 2 bases at J, with 6 bases in the middle. This CDR3 has 13 amino acids. CDR3 residues: CASSPVLNTEAFF. Here the CDR3 DNA reads TGTGCCAGCTCACCAGTTTTAAACACTGAAGCTTTCTTT.

The rearrangement joins TRBV7-3 to TRBJ2-2; 9 nucleotides match TRBD2. The CDR3 is made up of 13 amino acids. V dropped 4 bases and J dropped 7; count of bases not matched to a gene: 1. Germline CDR1 reads SGHTA; CDR2 reads FQGTGA. In nucleotides, the CDR3 is TGTGCCAGCAGCTCTAGCGGGGACGGGGAGCTGTTTTTT. Translating it yields CASSSSGDGELFF. Full variable domain (rest looked up from reference TRBV7-3 and TRBJ2-2): GAGVSQTPSNKVTEKGKYVELRCDPISGHTALYWYRQSLGQGPEFLIYFQGTGAADDSGLPNDRFFAVRPEGSVSTLKIQRTERGDSAVYLCASSSSGDGELFFGEGSRLTVL.

The chain employs TRBV5-1 and TRBJ1-1; a possible D gene is TRBD1 (5 bases). This CDR3 region has 16 residues. Germline V CDR1 and CDR2: SGHRS, YFSETQ. Trimming shortened V by 4 bases and J by 4 bases, and 20 bases separated the two germline ends. The CDR3 loop is CASSTEYRDSSTEAFF. In DNA, the CDR3 is TGCGCCAGCAGCACAGAGTACCGGGACTCTAGCACTGAAGCTTTCTTT.

The chain joins TRBV29-1 to TRBJ2-3; TRBD2 matches 8 bases. This CDR3 contains 14 residues. Germline values: CDR1 SQVTM, CDR2 ANQGSEA. Unmatched junction bases numbered 8, after V lost 7 bases and J lost 2 bases. CDR3 DNA: TGCAGCGCCCGAGCGGGGGTCTCCACAGATACGCAGTATTTT. Its protein is CSARAGVSTDTQYF.

The J gene is TRBJ2-2, the V gene TRBV11-3; 14 nucleotides agree with TRBD2. The length of the CDR3 is 19 residues. V dropped 4 bases and J dropped 1; count of bases not matched to a gene: 8. Germline CDR1 and CDR2: SGHNT and YENEEA. CDR3 nucleotide sequence: TGTGCCAGCAGCTCCCTCACCGGGACTAGCGGGAGGAACACCGGGGAGCTGTTTTTT. Amino acid sequence: CASSSLTGTSGRNTGELFF. Filled out from reference TRBV11-3 and TRBJ2-2, the complete variable domain reads EAGVVQSPRYKIIEKKQPVAFWCNPISGHNTLYWYLQNLGQGPELLIRYENEEAVDDSQLPKDRFSAERLKGVDSTLKIQPAELGDSAVYLCASSSLTGTSGRNTGELFFGEGSRLTVL.

The V gene is TRBV19, the J gene TRBJ1-5; 7 nucleotides agree with TRBD1. Germline trimming cut 3 bases from V and 1 base from J; bases unmatched to any gene: 3. CDR1 and CDR2 from the germline V gene are LNHDA and SQIVND (reference sequence). The CDR3 is 15 amino acids. CDR3 sequence: CASSILQGSNQPQHF. The CDR3 DNA follows: TGTGCCAGTAGTATTCTACAGGGGAGCAATCAGCCCCAGCATTTT.

V gene TRBV27 combines with J gene TRBJ1-5; D call uncertain. V lost 1 base and J lost 3, with 4 bases in between. Germline V lookup: CDR1 MNHEY, CDR2 SMNVEV (reference sequence). This CDR3 comprises 13 residues. For the CDR3, the DNA is TGTGCCAGCAGTTTATATCACAATCAGCCCCAGCATTTT. Its protein product is CASSLYHNQPQHF.

This clone was seen once. The genes are TRBV28 and TRBJ2-5; possibly TRBD2 for D (6 bases). Germline-derived CDR1 and CDR2 are MDHEN and SYDVKM. The CDR3 sequence is 14 residues long. Trimming took 2 bases from V and 4 from J, leaving 11 bases between them. CDR3 nucleotide sequence: TGTGCCAGCAGTTTAACGGGAGAGGTAGAGACCCAGTACTTC. Amino acid sequence: CASSLTGEVETQYF. The whole variable domain, filled in from reference TRBV28 and TRBJ2-5, reads DVKVTQSSRYLVKRTGEKVFLECVQDMDHENMFWYRQDPGLGLRLIYFSYDVKMKEKGDIPEGYSVSREKKERFSLILESASTNQTSMYLCASSLTGEVETQYFGPGTRLLVL.